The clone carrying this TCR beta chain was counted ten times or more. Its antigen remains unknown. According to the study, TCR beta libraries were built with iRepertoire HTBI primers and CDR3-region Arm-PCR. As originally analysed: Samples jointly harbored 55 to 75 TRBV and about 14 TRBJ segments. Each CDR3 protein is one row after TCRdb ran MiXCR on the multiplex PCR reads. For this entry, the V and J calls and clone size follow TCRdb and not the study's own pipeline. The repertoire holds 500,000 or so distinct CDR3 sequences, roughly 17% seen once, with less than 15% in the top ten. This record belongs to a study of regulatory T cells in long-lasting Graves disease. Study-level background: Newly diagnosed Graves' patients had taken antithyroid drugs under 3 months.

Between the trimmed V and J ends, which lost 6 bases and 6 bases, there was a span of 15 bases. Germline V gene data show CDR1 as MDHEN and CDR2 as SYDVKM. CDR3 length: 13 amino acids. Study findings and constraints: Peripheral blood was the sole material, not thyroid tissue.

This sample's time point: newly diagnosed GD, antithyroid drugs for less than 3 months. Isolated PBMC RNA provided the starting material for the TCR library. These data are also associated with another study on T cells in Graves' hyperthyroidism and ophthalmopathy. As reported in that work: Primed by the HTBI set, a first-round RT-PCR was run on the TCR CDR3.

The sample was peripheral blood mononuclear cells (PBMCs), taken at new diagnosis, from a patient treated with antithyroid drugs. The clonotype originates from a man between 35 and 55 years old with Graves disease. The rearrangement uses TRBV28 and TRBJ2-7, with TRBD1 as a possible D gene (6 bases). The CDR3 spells CASSLGTRGEQYF. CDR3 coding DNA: TGTGCCAGCAGCCTAGGGACACGGGGCGAGCAGTACTTC.